The next 18 T cell receptor beta chains were all read from a single sample in a study of OX40 agonist ivuxolimab in advanced cancers. Sequencing was performed with immunoSEQ multiplex PCR; in TCRdb, only in-frame clones are kept and a portion is missing. The data contain about 44,000 clones, approximately 88% of them singletons. Sample: CD4+ or CD8+ T cells sorted from blood, taken in a trial of the OX40 agonist ivuxolimab. The receptors originated from an adult with an advanced solid tumor such as melanoma, head and neck, liver or kidney cancer.

Details on this clone: The same CDR3 can be traced to other DNA sequences in this sample. The chain has TRBV9 and TRBJ1-5; D is unresolved. CDR1 SGDLS and CDR2 YYNGEE come from the germline V gene. CDR3 length: 13 amino acids. Trimming shortened V by 0 bases and J by 1 base, and 2 bases separated the two germline ends. In DNA, the CDR3 is TGTGCCAGCAGCGTAGGAAGCAATCAGCCCCAGCATTTT. It is translated as CASSVGSNQPQHF.

The genes are TRBV5-6 and TRBJ1-6; the D gene is possibly TRBD1 (6 bases). CDR1 SGHDT and CDR2 YYEEEE come from the germline V gene. CDR3 size: 14 residues. The germline V and J ends were trimmed by 4 bases and 10 bases, with 15 bases remaining between them. DNA for the CDR3: TGTGCCAGCAGCCTACAAGGGACACTATCACCCCTCCACTTT. Translated, it gives CASSLQGTLSPLHF. The variable domain in full, completed from reference TRBV5-6 and TRBJ1-6, reads DAGVTQSPTHLIKTRGQQVTLRCSPKSGHDTVSWYQQALGQGPQFIFQYYEEEERQRGNFPDRFSGHQFPNYSSELNVNALLLGDSALYLCASSLQGTLSPLHFGNGTRLTVT.

The chain uses TRBV18 and TRBJ2-3, with D perhaps assigned TRBD1 or TRBD2 (5 bases each). Germline CDR1 KGHSH, CDR2 LQKENI. CDR3 size: 14 residues. Trimming left V 3 bases short and J 4 bases short, with 11 bases between. Here the CDR3 reads CASSPGTGSDTQYF. In nucleotides, the CDR3 is TGTGCCAGCTCACCCGGGACCGGTTCAGATACGCAGTATTTT.

V gene TRBV9 combines with J gene TRBJ2-1; 8 bases are shared with TRBD2. The CDR3 is made up of 15 amino acids. In germline, CDR1 is SGDLS, CDR2 YYNGEE. V lost 4 bases and J lost 1; bases outside the gene matches: 4. The CDR3 loop is CASSPREGSYNEQFF. The CDR3, as DNA: TGTGCCAGCAGCCCCCGGGAGGGATCCTACAATGAGCAGTTCTTC.

The genes are TRBV19 and TRBJ1-5; no clear D gene. The CDR3 totals 16 residues. Germline-derived CDR1 and CDR2 are LNHDA and SQIVND (reference sequence). V was clipped by 3 bases and J by 0 bases, with 12 bases between them. Here the CDR3 DNA reads TGTGCCAGTAGTATCCCAGCTACTTATAGCAATCAGCCCCAGCATTTT. This translates into CASSIPATYSNQPQHF.

This chain joins TRBV13 and TRBJ2-1, with D perhaps matching TRBD2 (6 bases). The CDR3 loop spans 15 amino acids. Germline lookup yields CDR1 PRHDT and CDR2 FYEKMQ (reference sequence). Trimming cost V 0 bases and J 4 bases, with 10 bases left between them. CDR3 bases: TGTGCCAGCAGCTTAGGCGGGGGACTTTACAATGAGCAGTTCTTC. Protein sequence: CASSLGGGLYNEQFF. Looking up the rest from reference TRBV13 and TRBJ2-1 gives the full variable domain: AAGVIQSPRHLIKEKRETATLKCYPIPRHDTVYWYQQGPGQDPQFLISFYEKMQSDKGSIPDRFSAQQFSDYHSELNMSSLELGDSALYFCASSLGGGLYNEQFFGPGTRLTVL.

The chain employs TRBV4-2 and TRBJ1-2; perhaps TRBD1 as D (6 bases). V lost 8 bases and J lost 3, with 16 bases in between. This CDR3 has 14 residues. Germline V gene lookup returns CDR1 LGHNA and CDR2 YNFKEQ. In DNA form, the CDR3 reads TGTGCCAGCGGTCAGGGGAGGCTCGACTATGGCTACACCTTC. Protein sequence: CASGQGRLDYGYTF.

V and J are TRBV19 and TRBJ1-4; 8 bases agree with TRBD1. This CDR3 contains 14 residues. Germline CDR1 and CDR2: LNHDA and SQIVND (reference sequence). The V gene end was trimmed by 8 bases and the J gene end by 6 bases; junction bases not matched to a gene: 8. The CDR3 sequence: CASVSGTGDEKLFF. DNA for the CDR3: TGTGCCAGTGTTTCCGGGACAGGAGATGAAAAACTGTTTTTT.

This chain joins TRBV7-8 and TRBJ2-2, with D possibly matching TRBD1 (5 bases). Germline-derived CDR1 and CDR2 are SGHVS and FQNEAQ. Trimming took off 5 bases at V and 1 base at J, with 11 bases between the two ends. This CDR3 has 15 residues. CDR3: CASSNIRGNTGELFF. The CDR3 nucleotides read TGTGCCAGCAGCAACATTAGGGGGAACACCGGGGAGCTGTTTTTT.

V usage is TRBV4-1 and J usage is TRBJ1-2; TRBD1 might be the D (6 bases). Germline lookup yields CDR1 MGHRA and CDR2 YSYEKL. The CDR3 is made up of 19 amino acids. Trimming took 0 bases from V and 4 from J, leaving 24 bases between them. The CDR3 is CASSQDVWGLEQGFYGYTF. The CDR3 DNA reads as TGCGCCAGCAGCCAAGATGTGTGGGGATTAGAACAGGGCTTCTATGGCTACACCTTC.

The chain uses TRBV9 and TRBJ1-4, with 10 bases that match TRBD1. V trimming: 3 bases; J trimming: 8 bases; junction bases outside the gene matches: 16. CDR1 is SGDLS and CDR2 is YYNGEE in the germline V gene. This CDR3 contains 18 residues. The chain's CDR3 is CASSDGRWTGGTLEKLFF. DNA for the CDR3: TGTGCCAGCAGCGATGGGCGTTGGACAGGGGGGACCCTCGAAAAACTGTTTTTT.

V usage is TRBV6-5 and J usage is TRBJ1-1, with 7 positions matching TRBD1. The CDR3 spans 14 residues. The germline V gene encodes CDR1 MNHEY and CDR2 SVGAGI. J gave up 4 bases and V 0 bases, and 2 bases lay outside the gene matches. The CDR3 coding sequence is TGTGCCAGCAGTTACTCGACAGGGAGCACTGAAGCTTTCTTT. This sequence encodes CASSYSTGSTEAFF.

The chain combines TRBV11-1 with TRBJ2-3; the match to TRBD2 covers 9 bases. Trimming at V came to 1 base and at J to 0 bases, leaving 11 bases not matched to a gene. This CDR3 comprises 19 residues. Germline CDR1 is SGHAT and CDR2 is FQDESV (reference sequence). The CDR3 reads CASSLGPSGGRESTDTQYF. In DNA, the CDR3 is TGTGCCAGCAGCTTAGGTCCCAGCGGGGGGCGAGAAAGCACAGATACGCAGTATTTT.

V and J are TRBV5-4 and TRBJ1-6, with no clear D. The CDR3 spans 13 residues. Germline CDR1 and CDR2: SGHNT and YYREEE (reference sequence). With 3 bases removed from V and 10 bases from J, the gap between germline ends came to 11 bases. CDR3 loop: CASSSERMSPLHF. The CDR3 coding sequence is TGTGCCAGCAGCTCAGAACGGATGTCACCCCTCCACTTT.

The J gene is TRBJ2-1, the V gene TRBV6-5; 9 nucleotides agree with TRBD2. V lost 10 bases and J lost 7; bases outside the gene matches: 11. CDR1 is MNHEY, CDR2 SVGAGI, per germline. CDR3 length: 14 residues. The CDR3 sequence: CAIRMSGGLNEQFF. The CDR3 bases are TGTGCCATACGAATGAGCGGGGGGTTGAATGAGCAGTTCTTC.

This chain connects TRBV5-4 to TRBJ1-4; 10 bases match TRBD1. The CDR3 extends over 15 amino acids. V shed 2 bases, J shed 8 bases, and the junction held 6 bases outside the gene matches. Looked up from germline, CDR1 is SGHNT and CDR2 is YYREEE (reference sequence). Here the CDR3 reads CASSFRQGAGEKLFF. The CDR3 DNA sequence: TGTGCCAGCAGCTTCCGACAGGGGGCAGGGGAAAAACTGTTTTTT. The variable domain in full, completed from reference TRBV5-4 and TRBJ1-4, reads ETGVTQSPTHLIKTRGQQVTLRCSSQSGHNTVSWYQQALGQGPQFIFQYYREEENGRGNFPPRFSGLQFPNYSSELNVNALELDDSALYLCASSFRQGAGEKLFFGSGTQLSVL.

The gene calls are TRBV20-1 and TRBJ1-1; the D is unclear. With 6 bases removed from V and 10 bases from J, the gap between germline ends came to 12 bases. There are 10 residues in the CDR3. Germline loops: CDR1 DFQATT, CDR2 SNEGSKA (reference sequence). CDR3 residues: CSAPRPGAFF. CDR3 DNA sequence: TGCAGTGCCCCCCGACCTGGAGCTTTCTTT.

This chain connects TRBV20-1 to TRBJ2-7; no clear D gene. This CDR3 has 10 amino acids. Trimming removed 3 bases at V and 2 bases at J, with 2 bases between. Germline V lookup: CDR1 DFQATT, CDR2 SNEGSKA (reference sequence). The CDR3 region has the DNA TGCAGTGCTAGCCCCTACGAGCAGTACGTC. It yields the protein CSASPYEQYV.